This T cell receptor (beta chain) was documented in a study of T cell responses to AZD1222 COVID-19 vaccine. Study summary: It was second doses at about 4 or about 12 weeks that were pooled.

This CDR3 region has 14 residues. V lost 3 bases to trimming and J lost 5 bases, with 13 bases between them. The germline CDR1 and CDR2 sequences are ENHRY and SYGVKD. Notes on the study in general: White British ancestry dominated among donors, who included more females, and clonal diversity was possibly underestimated.

A word on this clone: Its antigen is not known.

Generated by immunoSEQ multiplex PCR, the TCRdb table keeps only in-frame clones and is missing some. The data hold fewer than 50,000 clones, with around three quarters observed a single time. The origin of this receptor is an adult in good health. The input for sequencing was peripheral blood, taken on day 0 of AZD1222 vaccination. The V and J genes are TRBV10-3 and TRBJ2-5; no clear D gene. The CDR3 loop is CAISDPDGTETQYF. The CDR3 DNA sequence: TGTGCCATCAGTGATCCGGACGGTACGGAGACCCAGTACTTC.